The 9 T cell receptor beta chains given below trace back to one sample, sequenced in a study of blood T cell repertoires in COVID-19 (dated by TCRdb to 2020 to 2022). Library preparation was by the immunoSEQ multiplex PCR assay. TCRdb took over this immuneACCESS table, retaining in-frame rearrangements with V and J assigned. Such tables are incomplete; in checked studies, under half of the missing clones stem from an unresolved V gene, and the remainder is unexplained. The sample has about 200,000 clones on record, around 86% of them singletons. 20% to 25% of the sample goes to the ten largest clones. Material for sequencing was PBMCs or T cells enriched from blood (not recorded which). All receptors come from a woman in her forties in a cohort exposed to, infected with or recovered from COVID-19 (not recorded which).

The rearrangement joins TRBV2 to TRBJ2-1; 9 nucleotides align to TRBD2. Per the germline V gene, CDR1 is SNHLY and CDR2 is FYNNEI. Trimming took 8 bases from V and 5 from J; bases not matched to a gene: 10. This CDR3 is 15 amino acids long. This chain's CDR3 is CASQSRTSDHNEQFF. CDR3 coding DNA: TGTGCCAGCCAGAGCCGGACTAGCGACCACAATGAGCAGTTCTTC.

This clone has more than one count but fewer than ten. The chain uses TRBV24-1 and TRBJ2-3, with D hard to call. The CDR3 spans 12 residues. The germline CDR1 and CDR2 sequences are KGHDR and SFDVKD. V was trimmed by 2 bases and J by 11 bases, leaving 10 bases between them. DNA for the CDR3: TGTGCCACCAGTGATTACCCTTTTAGGCAGTATTTT. Residues: CATSDYPFRQYF.

The CDR3 nucleotides read TGTGCCAGCAGCCTTCGGACAGGGGGCATCACTGAAGCTTTCTTT. Encoded protein: CASSLRTGGITEAFF. The chain recombines TRBV7-6 with TRBJ1-1; 11 bases fit TRBD1. Losses at the gene ends were 5 bases for V and 4 bases for J; bases not matched to a gene: 6. Germline loops: CDR1 SGHVS, CDR2 FNYEAQ. The CDR3 runs 15 residues.

This chain joins TRBV28 and TRBJ1-1, with D possibly being TRBD1 (5 bases). Germline V gene lookup returns CDR1 MDHEN and CDR2 SYDVKM. The CDR3 is 15 residues long. Deletions cut 3 bases from V and 3 bases from J, with 14 bases between. Written as DNA, the CDR3 is TGTGCCAGCAGTTTCGTAGGGGCCTCTTACACTGAAGCTTTCTTT. It translates to CASSFVGASYTEAFF.

The chain joins TRBV6-6 to TRBJ2-3, with D perhaps matching TRBD2 (5 bases). Germline V CDR1 and CDR2: MNHNY, SVGAGI (reference sequence). The CDR3 covers 12 residues. The germline V and J ends were trimmed by 6 bases and 5 bases, with 9 bases remaining between them. CDR3 nucleotides: TGTGCCAGCAGCCCCGGACTAGATACGCAGTATTTT. Its protein is CASSPGLDTQYF.

The rearrangement uses TRBV2 and TRBJ1-5, with 7 bases identical to TRBD1. The germline CDR1 and CDR2 sequences are SNHLY and FYNNEI. The J segment lost 0 bases and the V segment lost 6 bases, leaving 2 bases of the junction unmatched. The CDR3 loop spans 14 amino acids. CDR3 coding DNA: TGTGCCAGCAGGGGACAGTTTAGCAATCAGCCCCAGCATTTT. Protein: CASRGQFSNQPQHF.

The chain is built from TRBV11-3 and TRBJ2-5; 7 nucleotides line up with TRBD1. The CDR3 runs to 14 residues. Germline lookup yields CDR1 SGHNT and CDR2 YENEEA. The ends lost 6 bases at V and 1 base at J; junction bases unmatched: 5. Here the CDR3 reads CASRPGTAQETQYF. CDR3 DNA: TGTGCCAGCAGGCCCGGGACAGCCCAAGAGACCCAGTACTTC.

V is TRBV6-6 and J is TRBJ2-1, with 7 bases identical to TRBD1. Trimming cost V 0 bases and J 10 bases; bases outside gene matches: 6. Germline V gene data show CDR1 as MNHNY and CDR2 as SVGAGI (reference sequence). The CDR3 has 14 amino acids. The CDR3 sequence: CASSYSKGGGEQFF. The DNA of the CDR3 is TGTGCCAGCAGTTACTCGAAAGGGGGCGGAGAGCAGTTCTTC.

This clone came up once. The V and J genes are TRBV7-2 and TRBJ2-5, with TRBD1 matching over 10 bases. V was pared by 6 bases and J by 4 bases, with 5 bases of the junction left unmatched. Germline V gene sequence: CDR1 SGHTA, CDR2 FQGNSA. The CDR3 is 14 residues long. CDR3 bases: TGTGCCAGCAGGCGGACAGGGGGAACAGAGACCCAGTACTTC. It yields the protein CASRRTGGTETQYF.